The entry below describes one TCR beta chain. The data are from a study of CD8+ T cells in alopecia areata. Germline CDR1 and CDR2: SGHRS and YFSETQ. The CDR3 runs 13 residues. The junction had 7 bases not matched to a gene; V was cut back by 7 bases and J by 8 bases. In each case, RNA was isolated and then reverse transcribed into cDNA as the sequencing template. The table came from immunoSEQ multiplex PCR; TCRdb's copy has only in-frame clones and leaves some out. The table includes about 97,000 clones, about 60% detected once. Described treatment: oral pan-JAK inhibitor, 5-10 mg twice daily. Collection of lesional scalp punch biopsies and peripheral blood was performed in alopecia areata patients.

The rearrangement joins TRBV5-1 to TRBJ2-1, with 9 bases fitting TRBD1. The sequence derives from a human donor with alopecia areata. This sample comprised CD8+ T cells sorted from blood, obtained at approximately week 55, from a patient treated with tofacitinib. In DNA, the CDR3 is TGCGCCAGCGGAGGGACAGGGATGGATGAGCAGTTCTTC. It is translated as CASGGTGMDEQFF.